This TCR beta chain was found in a study of blood T cell repertoires in COVID-19. Study as a whole: Donors in the United States, Italy and Spain gave samples during acute or convalescent COVID-19. T cells, B-cell-depleted T cells, or PBMCs provided the cDNA or gDNA that served as material.

Methods used by the authors: Counts of nucleated cells, estimated from reference gene primer amplification, were obtained. TCRdb's copy holds only in-frame clones and misses some; the assay was immunoSEQ multiplex PCR. V and J calls and clone size are those listed in that table; D and trimming were worked out from the DNA. The table shows tens of thousands of clones, with around three quarters occurring only once. V trimming: 1 base; J trimming: 6 bases; junction bases outside the gene matches: 5. This CDR3 contains 15 residues. Per the germline V gene, CDR1 is LGHNA and CDR2 is YSLEER. J is TRBJ2-3 and V is TRBV4-3; 9 nucleotides match TRBD2. This sequence was found in a woman aged 80 or over with acute or convalescent COVID-19. The sequenced sample consisted of peripheral blood. The DNA of the CDR3 is TGCGCCAGCAGCCAAGGCGGAGCGGGAGGCGATACGCAGTATTTT. Its translation: CASSQGGAGGDTQYF.